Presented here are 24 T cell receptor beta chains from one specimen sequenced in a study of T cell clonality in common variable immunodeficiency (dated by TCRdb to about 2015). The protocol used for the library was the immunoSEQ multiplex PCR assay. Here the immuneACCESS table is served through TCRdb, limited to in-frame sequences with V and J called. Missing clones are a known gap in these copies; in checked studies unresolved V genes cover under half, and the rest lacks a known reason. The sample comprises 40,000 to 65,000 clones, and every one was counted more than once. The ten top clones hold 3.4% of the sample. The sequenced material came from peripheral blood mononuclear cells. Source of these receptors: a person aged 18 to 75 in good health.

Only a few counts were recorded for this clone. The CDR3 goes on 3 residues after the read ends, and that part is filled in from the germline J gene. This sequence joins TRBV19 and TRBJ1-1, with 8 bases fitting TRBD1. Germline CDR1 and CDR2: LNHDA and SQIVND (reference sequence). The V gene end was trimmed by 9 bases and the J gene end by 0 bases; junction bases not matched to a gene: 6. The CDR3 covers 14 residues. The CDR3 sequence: CASRDRLLNTEAFF. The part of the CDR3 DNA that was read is TGTGCCAGCCGGGACAGGCTACTGAACACTGAA.

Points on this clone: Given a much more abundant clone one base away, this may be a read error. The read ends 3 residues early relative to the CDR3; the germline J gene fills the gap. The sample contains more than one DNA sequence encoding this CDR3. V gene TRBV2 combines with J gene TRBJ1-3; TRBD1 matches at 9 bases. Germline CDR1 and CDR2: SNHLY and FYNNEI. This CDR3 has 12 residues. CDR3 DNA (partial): TGTGCCAGTAGGGACAGGGTCCCCACG. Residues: CASRDRVPT. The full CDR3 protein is CASRDRVPTIYF.

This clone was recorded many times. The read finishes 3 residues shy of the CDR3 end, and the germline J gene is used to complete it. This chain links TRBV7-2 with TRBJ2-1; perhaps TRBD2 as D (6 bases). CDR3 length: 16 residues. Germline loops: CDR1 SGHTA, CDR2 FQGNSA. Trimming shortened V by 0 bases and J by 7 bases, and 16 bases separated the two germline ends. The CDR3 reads CASSLAGGRVGNEQFF. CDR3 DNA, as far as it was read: TGTGCCAGCAGCTTAGCAGGAGGGCGGGTGGGGAATGAG.

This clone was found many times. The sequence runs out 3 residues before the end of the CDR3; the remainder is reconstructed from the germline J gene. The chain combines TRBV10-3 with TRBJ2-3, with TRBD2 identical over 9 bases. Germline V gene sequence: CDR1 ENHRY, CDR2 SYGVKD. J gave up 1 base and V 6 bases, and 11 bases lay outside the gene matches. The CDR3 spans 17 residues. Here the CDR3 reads CAIRGGSGRTGTDTQYF. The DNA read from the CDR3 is TGTGCCATCAGGGGAGGTAGCGGGAGAACGGGCACAGATACG.

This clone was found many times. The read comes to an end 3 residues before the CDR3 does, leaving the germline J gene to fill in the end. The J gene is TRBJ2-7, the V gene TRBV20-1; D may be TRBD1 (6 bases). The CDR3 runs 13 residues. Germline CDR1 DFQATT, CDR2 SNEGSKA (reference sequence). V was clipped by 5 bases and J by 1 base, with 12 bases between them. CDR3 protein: CSAGWTDSYEQYF. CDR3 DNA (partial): TGCAGTGCTGGTTGGACAGATTCCTACGAG.

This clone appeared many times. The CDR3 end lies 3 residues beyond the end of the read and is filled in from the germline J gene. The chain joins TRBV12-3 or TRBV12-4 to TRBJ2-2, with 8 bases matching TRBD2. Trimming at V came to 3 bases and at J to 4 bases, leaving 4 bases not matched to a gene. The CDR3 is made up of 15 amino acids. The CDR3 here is CASSFGLAGTGELFF. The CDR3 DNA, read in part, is TGTGCCAGCAGTTTCGGGCTAGCGGGCACCGGGGAG.

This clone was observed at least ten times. CDR3 residues: CASSEAEGQGKETQYF. The part of the CDR3 DNA that was read is TGTGCCAGCAGTGAAGCTGAGGGACAGGGGAAAGAGACC. The V gene is TRBV2, the J gene TRBJ2-5, with TRBD1 matching over 10 bases. The sequenced fragment ends 3 residues before the CDR3 boundary, so the rest is inferred from the germline J gene. The V and J ends lost 0 bases and 3 bases, in that order; junction bases with no gene match: 4. There are 16 residues in the CDR3. The V gene's germline CDR1 is SNHLY and CDR2 FYNNEI.

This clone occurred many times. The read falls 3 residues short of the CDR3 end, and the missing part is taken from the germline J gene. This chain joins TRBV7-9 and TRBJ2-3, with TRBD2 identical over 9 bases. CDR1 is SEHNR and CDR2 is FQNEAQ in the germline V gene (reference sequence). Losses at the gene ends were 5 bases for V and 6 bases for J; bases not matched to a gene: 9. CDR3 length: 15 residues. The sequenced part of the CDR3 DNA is TGTGCCAGCAGCCATAGCGGGAGTGAATCCGATACG. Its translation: CASSHSGSESDT. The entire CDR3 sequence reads CASSHSGSESDTQYF.

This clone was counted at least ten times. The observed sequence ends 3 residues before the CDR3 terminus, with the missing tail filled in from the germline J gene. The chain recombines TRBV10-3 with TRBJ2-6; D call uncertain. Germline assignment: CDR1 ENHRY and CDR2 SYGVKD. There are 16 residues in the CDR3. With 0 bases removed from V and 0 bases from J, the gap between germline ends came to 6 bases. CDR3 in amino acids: CAISESLISGANVLTF. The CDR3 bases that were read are TGTGCCATCAGTGAGTCGTTAATCTCTGGGGCCAACGTC.

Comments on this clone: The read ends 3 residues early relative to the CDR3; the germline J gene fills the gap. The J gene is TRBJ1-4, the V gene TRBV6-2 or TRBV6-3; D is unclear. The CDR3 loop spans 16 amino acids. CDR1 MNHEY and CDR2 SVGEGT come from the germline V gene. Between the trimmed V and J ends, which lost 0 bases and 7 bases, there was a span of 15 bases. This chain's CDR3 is CASSYSKARSAEKLFF. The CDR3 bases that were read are TGTGCCAGCAGTTACTCGAAGGCCAGGTCGGCTGAAAAA.

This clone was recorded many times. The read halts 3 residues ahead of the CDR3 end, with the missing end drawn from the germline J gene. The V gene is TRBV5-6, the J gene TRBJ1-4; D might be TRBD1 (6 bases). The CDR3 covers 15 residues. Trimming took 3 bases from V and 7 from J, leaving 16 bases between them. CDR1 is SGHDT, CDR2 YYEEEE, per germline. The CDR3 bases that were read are TGTGCCAGCAGCTCCCCTGGGGGCGTAGGTGAAAAA. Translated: CASSSPGGVGEK. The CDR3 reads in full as CASSSPGGVGEKLFF.

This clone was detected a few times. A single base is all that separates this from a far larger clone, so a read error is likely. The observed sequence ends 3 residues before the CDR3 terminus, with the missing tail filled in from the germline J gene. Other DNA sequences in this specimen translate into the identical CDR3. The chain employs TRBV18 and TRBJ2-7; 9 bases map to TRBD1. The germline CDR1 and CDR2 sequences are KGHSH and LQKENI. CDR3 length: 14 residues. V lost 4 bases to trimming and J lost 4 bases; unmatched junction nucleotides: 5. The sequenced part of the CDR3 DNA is TGTGCCAGCTCACTCAGACAGGGGGTGTACGAG. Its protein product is CASSLRQGVYE. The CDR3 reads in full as CASSLRQGVYEQYF.

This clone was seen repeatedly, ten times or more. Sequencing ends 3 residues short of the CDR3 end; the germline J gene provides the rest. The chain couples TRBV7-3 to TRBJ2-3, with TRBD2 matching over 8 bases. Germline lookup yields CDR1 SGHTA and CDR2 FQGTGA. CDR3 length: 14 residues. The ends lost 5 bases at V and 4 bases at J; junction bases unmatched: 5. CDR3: CASSRSGSADTQYF. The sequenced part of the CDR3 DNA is TGTGCCAGCAGCAGAAGCGGGAGCGCAGATACG.

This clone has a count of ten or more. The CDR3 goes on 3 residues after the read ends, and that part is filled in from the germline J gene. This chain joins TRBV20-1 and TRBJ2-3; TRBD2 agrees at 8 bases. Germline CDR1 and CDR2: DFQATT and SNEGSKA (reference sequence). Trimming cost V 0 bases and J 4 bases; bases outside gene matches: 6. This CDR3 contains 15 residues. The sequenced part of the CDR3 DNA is TGCAGTGCTAGAGAGCGATCGGGAGGGGCAGATACG. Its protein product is CSARERSGGADT. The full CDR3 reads CSARERSGGADTQYF.

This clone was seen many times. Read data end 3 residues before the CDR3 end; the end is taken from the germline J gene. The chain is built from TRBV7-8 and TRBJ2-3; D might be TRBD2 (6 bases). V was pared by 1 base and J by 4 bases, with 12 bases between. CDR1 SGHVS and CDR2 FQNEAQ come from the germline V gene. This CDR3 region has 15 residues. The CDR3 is CASSLVGAGSDTQYF. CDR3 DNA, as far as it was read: TGTGCCAGCAGCTTAGTCGGGGCGGGGTCAGATACG.

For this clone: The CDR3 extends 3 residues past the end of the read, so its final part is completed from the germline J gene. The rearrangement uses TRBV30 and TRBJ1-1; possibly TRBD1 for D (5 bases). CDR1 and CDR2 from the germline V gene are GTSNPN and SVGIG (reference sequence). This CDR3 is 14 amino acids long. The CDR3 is CAWTFNLAGLKAFF. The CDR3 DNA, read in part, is TGTGCCTGGACCTTTAACCTAGCGGGACTTAAG.

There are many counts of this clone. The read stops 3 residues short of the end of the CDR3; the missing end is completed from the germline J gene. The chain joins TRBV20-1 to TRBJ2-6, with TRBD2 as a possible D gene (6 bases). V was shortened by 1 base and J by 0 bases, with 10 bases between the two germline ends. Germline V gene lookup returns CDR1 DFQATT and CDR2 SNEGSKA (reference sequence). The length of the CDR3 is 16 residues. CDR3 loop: CSARVGGSSGANVLTF. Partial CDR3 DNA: TGCAGTGCTAGAGTTGGGGGGTCCTCTGGGGCCAACGTC.

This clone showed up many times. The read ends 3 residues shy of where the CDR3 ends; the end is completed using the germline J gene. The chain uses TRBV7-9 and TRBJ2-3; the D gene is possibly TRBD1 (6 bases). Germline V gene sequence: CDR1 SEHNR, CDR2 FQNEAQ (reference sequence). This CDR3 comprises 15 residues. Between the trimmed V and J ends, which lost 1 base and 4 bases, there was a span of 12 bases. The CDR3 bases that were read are TGTGCCAGCAGCTTAGGGGCAGGGGCCCCAGATACG. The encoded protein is CASSLGAGAPDT. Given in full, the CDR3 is CASSLGAGAPDTQYF.

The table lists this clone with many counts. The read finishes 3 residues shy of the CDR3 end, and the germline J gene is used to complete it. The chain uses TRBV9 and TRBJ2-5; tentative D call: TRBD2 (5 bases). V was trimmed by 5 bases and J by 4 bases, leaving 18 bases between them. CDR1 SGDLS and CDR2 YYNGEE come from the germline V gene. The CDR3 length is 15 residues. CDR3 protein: CASSFSGMRGETQYF. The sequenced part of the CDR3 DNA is TGTGCCAGCAGTTTCAGCGGTATGAGAGGAGAGACC.

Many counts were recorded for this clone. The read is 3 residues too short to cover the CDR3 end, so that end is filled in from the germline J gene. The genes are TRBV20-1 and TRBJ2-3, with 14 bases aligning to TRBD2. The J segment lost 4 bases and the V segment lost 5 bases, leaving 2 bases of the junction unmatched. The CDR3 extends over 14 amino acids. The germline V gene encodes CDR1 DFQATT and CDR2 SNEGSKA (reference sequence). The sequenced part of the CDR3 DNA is TGCAGTGCTTGGACTAGCGGGAGGTCAGATACG. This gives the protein CSAWTSGRSDT. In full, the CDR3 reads CSAWTSGRSDTQYF.

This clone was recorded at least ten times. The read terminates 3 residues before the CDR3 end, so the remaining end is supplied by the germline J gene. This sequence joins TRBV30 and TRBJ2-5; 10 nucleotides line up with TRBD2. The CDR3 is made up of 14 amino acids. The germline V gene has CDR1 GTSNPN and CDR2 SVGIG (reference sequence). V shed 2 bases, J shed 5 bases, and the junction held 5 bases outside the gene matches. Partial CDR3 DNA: TGTGCCTGGAGTATAGCGGGAGGCCGGGAGACC. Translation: CAWSIAGGRET. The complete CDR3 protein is CAWSIAGGRETQYF.

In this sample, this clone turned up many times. Partial CDR3 DNA: TGTGCCAGCTCCGGGGGGCTAGCGGGAGAAAACGAG. It specifies CASSGGLAGENE. The full CDR3 is CASSGGLAGENEQYF. This sequence joins TRBV5-4 and TRBJ2-7; TRBD2 agrees at 10 bases. The observed sequence ends 3 residues before the CDR3 terminus, with the missing tail filled in from the germline J gene. The CDR3 is 15 residues long. The V segment lost 7 bases and the J segment 5 bases; nucleotides outside the gene matches: 12. In germline, CDR1 is SGHNT, CDR2 YYREEE (reference sequence).

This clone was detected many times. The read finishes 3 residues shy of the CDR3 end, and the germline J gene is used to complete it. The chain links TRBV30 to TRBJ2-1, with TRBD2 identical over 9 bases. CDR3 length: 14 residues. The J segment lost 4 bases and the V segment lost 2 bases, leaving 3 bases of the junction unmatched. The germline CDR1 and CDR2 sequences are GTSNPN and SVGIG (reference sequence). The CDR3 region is CAWSLAGVYNEQFF. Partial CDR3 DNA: TGTGCCTGGAGTTTAGCGGGAGTGTACAATGAG.

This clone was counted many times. The CDR3 loop reads CASSSTGKWNTEAFF. The sequenced CDR3 bases are TGTGCCAGCAGCTCGACAGGGAAGTGGAACACTGAA. The rearrangement joins TRBV7-6 to TRBJ1-1, with TRBD1 matching 7 bases. The read ends 3 residues before the CDR3 terminus; that terminus is restored from the germline J gene. This CDR3 comprises 15 residues. J was trimmed by 1 base and V by 4 bases; bases with no gene match: 6. Germline loops: CDR1 SGHVS, CDR2 FNYEAQ.